The 9 T cell receptor beta chains below were found in one sample sequenced in a study of Graves' ophthalmopathy and Graves' hyperthyroidism. CDR3 regions of TCR beta were amplified from RNA transcripts. After a first-round RT-PCR with HTBI primers, a second-round multiplex PCR was run. MiXCR, applied by TCRdb to the multiplex PCR reads, yields one record per CDR3 protein. The table lists 600,000 to 700,000 distinct CDR3 sequences, roughly two fifths of them singletons, with roughly 3% in the top ten. The sequencing input was peripheral blood. These TCRs come from an adult man with Graves' ophthalmopathy.

In the case of this clonotype: Given a much more abundant clone one base away, this may be a read error. The chain recombines TRBV20-1 with TRBJ1-5; 7 bases line up with TRBD1. Per the germline V gene, CDR1 is DFQATT and CDR2 is SNEGSKA (reference sequence). The CDR3 is 15 amino acids. V gave up 3 bases and J gave up 5 bases; unmatched junction bases: 10. CDR3 region: CSASTGVRRDQPQHF. DNA of the CDR3: TGCAGTGCTAGTACAGGGGTACGCCGAGATCAGCCCCAGCATTTT.

The genes are TRBV12-5 and TRBJ2-2; D might be TRBD1 or TRBD2, each matching 5 bases. The CDR3 extends over 15 amino acids. With 3 bases removed from V and 0 bases from J, the gap between germline ends came to 8 bases. Looked up from germline, CDR1 is LGHNT and CDR2 is FRNRAP. DNA for the CDR3: TGTGCTAGTGGTTTTGGGGGTCCGAACACCGGGGAGCTGTTTTTT. This translates into CASGFGGPNTGELFF.

CDR3 bases: TGCAGCGTTGGGGGGAGCAATCAGCCCCAGCATTTT. It encodes CSVGGSNQPQHF. This rearrangement joins TRBV29-1 to TRBJ1-5; TRBD1 might be the D (5 bases). Per the germline V gene, CDR1 is SQVTM and CDR2 is ANQGSEA. V was clipped by 4 bases and J by 1 base, with 5 bases between them. CDR3 length equals 12 residues.

This clonotype was observed at least ten times. The CDR3 sequence: CASSNSRDPNQPQHF. Here the CDR3 DNA reads TGTGCCAGCAGTAACTCACGGGATCCCAATCAGCCCCAGCATTTT. The chain recombines TRBV27 with TRBJ1-5, with no clear D. This CDR3 has 15 amino acids. Trimming left V 5 bases short and J 3 bases short, with 14 bases between. CDR1 is MNHEY, CDR2 SMNVEV, per germline (reference sequence).

In this sample, this clonotype turned up many times. The J gene is TRBJ2-7, the V gene TRBV29-1; D tentatively reads TRBD1 or TRBD2 (5 bases each). The V end was cut by 3 bases, the J end by 6 bases, with 15 bases between. Per germline, CDR1 SQVTM and CDR2 ANQGSEA. The CDR3 runs 13 residues. The CDR3 sequence is CSVEDATGTEQYF. CDR3 sequence (DNA): TGCAGCGTTGAGGACGCCACGGGGACCGAGCAGTACTTC.

A few counts support this clonotype. The conserved final phenylalanine or tryptophan is absent from the CDR3, which likely points to a read error. The chain has TRBV24-1 and TRBJ1-1, with 9 bases that match TRBD1. V gave up 4 bases and J gave up 1 base; unmatched junction bases: 6. This CDR3 comprises 16 residues. From germline, CDR1 is KGHDR and CDR2 SFDVKD. This CDR3 reads CATSEGQGRGNTEAFL. The CDR3 nucleotides are TGTGCCACCAGTGAAGGACAGGGGAGGGGGAACACTGAAGCTTTCCTT.

This clonotype was counted a single time. The chain uses TRBV19 and TRBJ1-6; D might be TRBD1 (5 bases). Trimming removed 3 bases from V and 10 bases from J, with 13 bases in between. CDR1 LNHDA and CDR2 SQIVND come from the germline V gene (reference sequence). The CDR3 loop spans 14 amino acids. The CDR3, as DNA: TGTGCCAGTAGTATGCTGGGGGTCGCATCACCCCTCCACTTT. Its protein is CASSMLGVASPLHF.

This clonotype was recorded at least ten times. V usage is TRBV12-3 or TRBV12-4 and J usage is TRBJ1-2; D call uncertain. Trimming pared 3 bases from V and 7 bases from J, leaving 12 bases between. The CDR3 totals 13 residues. The CDR3: CASSFTRVRGYTF. As DNA, the CDR3 is TGTGCCAGCAGTTTTACCCGGGTGCGTGGCTACACCTTC.

This clonotype has ten or more counts. V usage is TRBV20-1 and J usage is TRBJ1-4; D might be TRBD1 (5 bases). From germline, CDR1 is DFQATT and CDR2 SNEGSKA (reference sequence). This CDR3 has 15 amino acids. V was shortened by 0 bases and J by 4 bases, with 12 bases between the two germline ends. The CDR3: CSARDPRQSNEKLFF. The CDR3 region has the DNA TGCAGTGCTAGAGATCCCCGACAGAGTAATGAAAAACTGTTTTTT.